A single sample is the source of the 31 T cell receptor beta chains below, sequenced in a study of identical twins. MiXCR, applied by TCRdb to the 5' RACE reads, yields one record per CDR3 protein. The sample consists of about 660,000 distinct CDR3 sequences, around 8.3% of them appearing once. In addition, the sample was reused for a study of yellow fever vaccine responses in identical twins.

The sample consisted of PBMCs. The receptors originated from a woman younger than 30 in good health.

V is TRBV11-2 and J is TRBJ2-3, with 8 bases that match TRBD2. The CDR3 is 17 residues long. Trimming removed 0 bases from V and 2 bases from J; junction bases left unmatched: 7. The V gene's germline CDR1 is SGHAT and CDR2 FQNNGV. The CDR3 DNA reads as TGTGCCAGCAGCTTAGATCTCCAGCGGGAGCTCACAGATACGCAGTATTTT. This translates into CASSLDLQRELTDTQYF.

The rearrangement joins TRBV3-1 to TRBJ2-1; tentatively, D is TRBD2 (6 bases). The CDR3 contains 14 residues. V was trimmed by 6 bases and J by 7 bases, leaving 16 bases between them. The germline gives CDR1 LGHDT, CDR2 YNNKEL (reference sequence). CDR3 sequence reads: CASRPPGEGNEQFF. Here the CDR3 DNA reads TGTGCCAGCAGACCACCGGGAGAGGGGAATGAGCAGTTCTTC.

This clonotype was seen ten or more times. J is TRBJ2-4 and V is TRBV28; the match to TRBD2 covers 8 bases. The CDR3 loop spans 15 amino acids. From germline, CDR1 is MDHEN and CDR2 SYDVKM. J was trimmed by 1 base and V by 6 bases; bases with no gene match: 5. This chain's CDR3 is CASSETSAAKNIQYF. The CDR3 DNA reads TGTGCCAGCAGCGAGACTAGCGCGGCCAAAAACATTCAGTACTTC.

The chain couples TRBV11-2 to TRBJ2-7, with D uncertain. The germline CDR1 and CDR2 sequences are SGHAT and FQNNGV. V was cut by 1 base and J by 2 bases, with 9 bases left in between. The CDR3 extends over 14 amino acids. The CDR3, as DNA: TGTGCCAGCAGCTTAGCTGCGTTACCCTACGAGCAGTACTTC. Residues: CASSLAALPYEQYF.

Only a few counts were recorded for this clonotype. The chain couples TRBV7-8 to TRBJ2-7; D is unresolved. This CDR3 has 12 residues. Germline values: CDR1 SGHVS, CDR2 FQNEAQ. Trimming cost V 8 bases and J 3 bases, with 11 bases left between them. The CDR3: CASESSVYEQYF. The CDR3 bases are TGTGCCAGCGAATCTAGTGTCTACGAGCAGTACTTC.

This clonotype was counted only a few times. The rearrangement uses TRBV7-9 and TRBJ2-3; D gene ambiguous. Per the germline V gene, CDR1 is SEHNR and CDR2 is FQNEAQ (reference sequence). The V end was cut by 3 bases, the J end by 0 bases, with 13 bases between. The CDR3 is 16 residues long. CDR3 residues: CASSLVGGNSTDTQYF. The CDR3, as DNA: TGTGCCAGCAGCTTGGTGGGCGGTAATAGCACAGATACGCAGTATTTT.

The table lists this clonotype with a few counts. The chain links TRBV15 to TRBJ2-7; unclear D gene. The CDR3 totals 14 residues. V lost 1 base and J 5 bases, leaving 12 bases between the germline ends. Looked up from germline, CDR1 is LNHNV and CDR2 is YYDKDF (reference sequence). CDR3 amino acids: CATSRVPGLDEQYF. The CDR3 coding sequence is TGTGCCACCAGCAGAGTGCCAGGTTTGGACGAGCAGTACTTC.

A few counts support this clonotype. The CDR3 sequence: CSITGVYEQYF. The DNA for the CDR3 is TGCAGCATCACAGGGGTCTACGAGCAGTACTTC. This rearrangement joins TRBV29-1 to TRBJ2-7; TRBD1 agrees at 7 bases. This CDR3 is built from 11 residues. V lost 8 bases to trimming and J lost 3 bases; unmatched junction nucleotides: 4. CDR1 is SQVTM and CDR2 is ANQGSEA in the germline V gene.

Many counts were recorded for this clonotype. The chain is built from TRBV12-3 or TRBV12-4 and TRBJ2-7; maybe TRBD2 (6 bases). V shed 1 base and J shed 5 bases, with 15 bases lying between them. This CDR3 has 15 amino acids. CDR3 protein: CASSLVGGNPHEQYF. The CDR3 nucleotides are TGTGCCAGCAGTTTAGTCGGGGGAAACCCGCACGAGCAGTACTTC.

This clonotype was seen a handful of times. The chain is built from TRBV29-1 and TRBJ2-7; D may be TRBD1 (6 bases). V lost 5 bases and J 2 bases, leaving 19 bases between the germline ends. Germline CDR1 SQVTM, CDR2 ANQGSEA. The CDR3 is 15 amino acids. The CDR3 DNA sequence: TGCAGCGTTACTAAGACCGGGACACCGGCCTACGAGCAGTACTTC. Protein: CSVTKTGTPAYEQYF.

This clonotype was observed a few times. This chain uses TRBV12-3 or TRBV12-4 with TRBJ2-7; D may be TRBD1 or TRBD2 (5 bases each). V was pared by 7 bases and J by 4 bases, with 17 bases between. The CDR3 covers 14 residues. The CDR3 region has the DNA TGTGCCAGCAACCTCCCGGGACGGCCGTACGAGCAGTACTTC. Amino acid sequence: CASNLPGRPYEQYF.

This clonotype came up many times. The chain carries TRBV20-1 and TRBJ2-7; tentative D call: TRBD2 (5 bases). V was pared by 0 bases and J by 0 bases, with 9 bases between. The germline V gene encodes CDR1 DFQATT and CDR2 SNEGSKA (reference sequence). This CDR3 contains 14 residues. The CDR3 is CSARDLSGSYEQYF. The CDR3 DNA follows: TGCAGTGCTAGAGATTTAAGCGGCTCCTACGAGCAGTACTTC.

The CDR3 sequence is CASSDYRGLGYGYTF. The CDR3, as DNA: TGTGCCAGCAGCGATTACAGGGGCTTGGGCTATGGCTACACCTTC. The genes are TRBV9 and TRBJ1-2; 7 nucleotides line up with TRBD1. Germline V CDR1 and CDR2: SGDLS, YYNGEE. The CDR3 contains 15 residues. The J segment lost 4 bases and the V segment lost 3 bases, leaving 9 bases of the junction unmatched. Drawing the rest from reference TRBV9 and TRBJ1-2, the complete variable domain is DSGVTQTPKHLITATGQRVTLRCSPRSGDLSVYWYQQSLDQGLQFLIQYYNGEERAKGNILERFSAQQFPDLHSELNLSSLELGDSALYFCASSDYRGLGYGYTFGSGTRLTVV.

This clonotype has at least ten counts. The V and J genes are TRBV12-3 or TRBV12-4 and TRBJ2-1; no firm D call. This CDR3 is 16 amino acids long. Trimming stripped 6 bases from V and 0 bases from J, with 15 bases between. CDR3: CASSLSGPSSYNEQFF. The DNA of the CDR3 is TGTGCCAGCAGCCTCTCCGGGCCTAGCTCCTACAATGAGCAGTTCTTC.

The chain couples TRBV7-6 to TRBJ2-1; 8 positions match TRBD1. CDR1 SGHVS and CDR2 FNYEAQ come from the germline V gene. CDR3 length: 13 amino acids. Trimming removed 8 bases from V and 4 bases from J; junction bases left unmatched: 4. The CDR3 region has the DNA TGTGCCAGCTCAGGGGGCCGTTACAATGAGCAGTTCTTC. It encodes CASSGGRYNEQFF.

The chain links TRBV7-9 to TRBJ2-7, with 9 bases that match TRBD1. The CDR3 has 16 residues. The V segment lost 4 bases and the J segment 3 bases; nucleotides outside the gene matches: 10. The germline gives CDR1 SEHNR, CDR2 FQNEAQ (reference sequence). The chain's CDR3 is CASSSPDRGGVYEQYF. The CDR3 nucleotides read TGTGCCAGCAGCTCCCCGGACAGGGGTGGCGTCTACGAGCAGTACTTC.

The CDR3, as DNA: TGTGCCAGCAGCTCCGACCTCCAGGTTTACGCGAACACCGGGGAGCTGTTTTTT. As protein: CASSSDLQVYANTGELFF. The chain carries TRBV12-3 or TRBV12-4 and TRBJ2-2; no reliable D call. Trimming removed 6 bases from V and 0 bases from J, with 20 bases in between. CDR3 length equals 18 residues.

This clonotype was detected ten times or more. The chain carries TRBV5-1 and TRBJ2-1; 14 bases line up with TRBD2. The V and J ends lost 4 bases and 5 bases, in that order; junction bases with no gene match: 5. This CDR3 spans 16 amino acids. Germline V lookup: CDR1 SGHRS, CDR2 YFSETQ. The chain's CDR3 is CASSKGLAGVHNEQFF. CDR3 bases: TGCGCCAGCAGCAAGGGACTAGCGGGAGTCCACAATGAGCAGTTCTTC.

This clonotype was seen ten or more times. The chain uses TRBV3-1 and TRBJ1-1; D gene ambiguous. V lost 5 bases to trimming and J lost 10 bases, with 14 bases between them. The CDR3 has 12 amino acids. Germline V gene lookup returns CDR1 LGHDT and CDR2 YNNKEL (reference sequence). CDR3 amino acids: CASSDSFKGAFF. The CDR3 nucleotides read TGTGCCAGCAGCGATTCCTTTAAGGGAGCTTTCTTT.

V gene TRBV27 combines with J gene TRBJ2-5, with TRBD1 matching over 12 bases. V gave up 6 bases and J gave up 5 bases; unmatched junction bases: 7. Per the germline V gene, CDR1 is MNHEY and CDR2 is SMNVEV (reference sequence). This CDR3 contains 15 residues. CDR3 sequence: CASSTRDRGLETQYF. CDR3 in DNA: TGTGCCAGCAGCACCCGGGACAGGGGGCTGGAGACCCAGTACTTC.

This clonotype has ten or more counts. The CDR3 spells CASTPRGLSSYNEQFF. The DNA for the CDR3 is TGTGCCAGCACCCCCCGAGGTCTCAGCTCCTACAATGAGCAGTTCTTC. The rearrangement links TRBV12-3 or TRBV12-4 to TRBJ2-1; D not certain. The germline V and J ends were trimmed by 7 bases and 0 bases, with 16 bases remaining between them. CDR3 size: 16 residues.

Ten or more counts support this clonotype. The CDR3 is CASRSTYEQYF. CDR3 DNA: TGCGCCAGCAGATCCACCTACGAGCAGTACTTC. J is TRBJ2-7 and V is TRBV5-1, with D hard to call. The CDR3 covers 11 residues. Trimming left V 5 bases short and J 2 bases short, with 5 bases between. The V gene's germline CDR1 is SGHRS and CDR2 YFSETQ.

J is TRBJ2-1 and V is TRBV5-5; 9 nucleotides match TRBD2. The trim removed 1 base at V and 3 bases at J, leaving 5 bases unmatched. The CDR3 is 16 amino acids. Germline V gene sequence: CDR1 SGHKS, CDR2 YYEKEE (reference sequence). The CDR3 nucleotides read TGTGCCAGCAGCTTGCTACCTAGCGGGGACTACAATGAGCAGTTCTTC. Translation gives CASSLLPSGDYNEQFF. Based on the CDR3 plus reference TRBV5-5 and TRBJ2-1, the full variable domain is DAGVTQSPTHLIKTRGQQVTLRCSPISGHKSVSWYQQVLGQGPQFIFQYYEKEERGRGNFPDRFSARQFPNYSSELNVNALLLGDSALYLCASSLLPSGDYNEQFFGPGTRLTVL.

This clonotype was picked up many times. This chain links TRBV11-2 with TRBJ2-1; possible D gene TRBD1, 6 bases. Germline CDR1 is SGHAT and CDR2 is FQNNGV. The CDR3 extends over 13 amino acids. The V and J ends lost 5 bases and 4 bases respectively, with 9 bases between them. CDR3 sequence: CASSRTAYNEQFF. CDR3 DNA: TGTGCCAGCAGCCGGACAGCTTACAATGAGCAGTTCTTC.

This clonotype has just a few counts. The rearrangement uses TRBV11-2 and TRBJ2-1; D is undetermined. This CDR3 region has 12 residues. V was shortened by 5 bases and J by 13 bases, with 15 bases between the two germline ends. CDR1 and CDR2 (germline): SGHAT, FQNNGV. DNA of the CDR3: TGTGCCAGCAGCAGGCCTCTCCTCACACAGTTCTTC. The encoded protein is CASSRPLLTQFF.

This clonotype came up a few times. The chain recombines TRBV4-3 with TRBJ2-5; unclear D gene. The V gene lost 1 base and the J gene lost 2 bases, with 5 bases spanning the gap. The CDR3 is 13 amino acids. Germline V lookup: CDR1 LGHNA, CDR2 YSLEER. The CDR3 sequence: CASSQVVQETQYF. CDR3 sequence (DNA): TGCGCCAGCAGCCAAGTTGTGCAAGAGACCCAGTACTTC.

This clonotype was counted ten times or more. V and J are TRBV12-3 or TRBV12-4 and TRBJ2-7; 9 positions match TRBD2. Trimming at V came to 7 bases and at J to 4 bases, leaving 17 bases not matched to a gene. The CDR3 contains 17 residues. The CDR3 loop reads CASTPSFGGLASYEQYF. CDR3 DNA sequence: TGTGCCAGCACCCCCTCGTTCGGGGGACTAGCAAGTTACGAGCAGTACTTC.

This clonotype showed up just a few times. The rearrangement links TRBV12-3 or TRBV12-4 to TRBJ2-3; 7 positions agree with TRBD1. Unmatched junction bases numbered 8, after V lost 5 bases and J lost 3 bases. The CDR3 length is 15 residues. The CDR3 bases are TGTGCCAGCAGTAATTGGGACAGTTCGACAGATACGCAGTATTTT. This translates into CASSNWDSSTDTQYF.

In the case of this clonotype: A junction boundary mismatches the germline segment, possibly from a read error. The CDR3 sequence: CAISLVSGQVGGITYEQYF. The CDR3 nucleotides read TGTGCCATCAGTTTAGTATCGGGACAGGTCGGCGGGATAACCTACGAGCAGTACTTC. The J gene is TRBJ2-7, the V gene TRBV12-3 or TRBV12-4, with 8 nucleotides matching TRBD1. This CDR3 is 19 amino acids long.

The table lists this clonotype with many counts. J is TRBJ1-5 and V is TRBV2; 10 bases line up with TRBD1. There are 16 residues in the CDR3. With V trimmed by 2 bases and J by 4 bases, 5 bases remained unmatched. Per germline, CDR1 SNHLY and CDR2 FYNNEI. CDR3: CASSESGTGVNQPQHF. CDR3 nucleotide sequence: TGTGCCAGCAGTGAATCCGGGACAGGGGTAAATCAGCCCCAGCATTTT.

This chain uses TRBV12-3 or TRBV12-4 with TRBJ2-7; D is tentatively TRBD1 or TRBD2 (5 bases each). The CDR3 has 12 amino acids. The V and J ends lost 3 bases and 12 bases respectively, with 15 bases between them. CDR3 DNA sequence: TGTGCCAGCAGTTTTAGCCCCGGGGCTGGGTACTTC. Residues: CASSFSPGAGYF.